A single sample gave rise to the 29 T cell receptor beta chains below, sequenced in a study of cytomegalovirus exposure and HLA in healthy donors. Use of 60 Vbeta and 13 Jbeta primers characterized the PCR. Using immunoSEQ multiplex PCR, the repertoire was profiled, and TCRdb retains in-frame clones only, with some absent. Seen here are about 140,000 clones, around 79% observed once, and the top ten hold roughly 0.87%. The sample consisted of PBMCs. These TCRs come from a man between 18 and 35 years old in good health and CMV-seronegative.

This clone has a single count. The V call is TRBV4-1, the J call TRBJ2-2; 8 bases are a match to TRBD1. The trim removed 0 bases at V and 5 bases at J, leaving 5 bases unmatched. In germline, CDR1 is MGHRA, CDR2 YSYEKL. This CDR3 has 16 amino acids. The DNA of the CDR3 is TGCGCCAGCAGCCAAGACAGGGGGCTAGGGACCGGGGAGCTGTTTTTT. Protein sequence: CASSQDRGLGTGELFF.

The chain employs TRBV9 and TRBJ1-1; D remains unclear. Germline CDR1 is SGDLS and CDR2 is YYNGEE. The V end was cut by 0 bases, the J end by 2 bases, with 14 bases between. The CDR3 has 16 residues. CDR3 sequence: CASSVGVSKINTEAFF. DNA for the CDR3: TGTGCCAGCAGCGTAGGTGTTAGCAAAATCAACACTGAAGCTTTCTTT.

As for this clone: The same CDR3 arises from other DNA sequences in this sample as well. The chain is built from TRBV9 and TRBJ1-5; TRBD1 agrees at 9 bases. The length of the CDR3 is 14 residues. V was clipped by 3 bases and J by 6 bases; unmatched bases: 4. Looked up from germline, CDR1 is SGDLS and CDR2 is YYNGEE. CDR3 loop: CASSAGQGSQPQHF. The CDR3 nucleotides read TGTGCCAGCAGCGCAGGACAGGGGAGTCAGCCCCAGCATTTT. Full variable domain (rest looked up from reference TRBV9 and TRBJ1-5): DSGVTQTPKHLITATGQRVTLRCSPRSGDLSVYWYQQSLDQGLQFLIQYYNGEERAKGNILERFSAQQFPDLHSELNLSSLELGDSALYFCASSAGQGSQPQHFGDGTRLSIL.

This chain uses TRBV9 with TRBJ1-1; TRBD1 is a possible D gene (6 bases). The CDR3 spans 12 residues. Trimming removed 4 bases at V and 6 bases at J, with 10 bases between. Germline values: CDR1 SGDLS, CDR2 YYNGEE. The CDR3 DNA follows: TGTGCCAGCAGCCGGGGGGCGGCTGAAGCTTTCTTT. Its protein is CASSRGAAEAFF.

The chain is built from TRBV7-9 and TRBJ2-7; 8 nucleotides align to TRBD1. Trimming took 3 bases from V and 2 from J; bases not matched to a gene: 3. The CDR3 totals 14 residues. Germline V gives CDR1 SEHNR, CDR2 FQNEAQ (reference sequence). Written as DNA, the CDR3 is TGTGCCAGCAGCTTTGGGGACAGGCCCTACGAGCAGTACTTC. Protein: CASSFGDRPYEQYF.

The J gene is TRBJ1-1, the V gene TRBV7-9; D perhaps matches TRBD1 (6 bases). The CDR3 consists of 12 residues. Germline CDR1 is SEHNR and CDR2 is FQNEAQ (reference sequence). V dropped 6 bases and J dropped 8 bases, with 13 bases sitting between them. The CDR3 loop reads CASRLTGTEAFF. As DNA, the CDR3 is TGTGCCAGCAGACTAACCGGGACAGAAGCTTTCTTT.

The chain uses TRBV5-6 and TRBJ2-6; 7 nucleotides align to TRBD1. V was clipped by 3 bases and J by 0 bases; unmatched bases: 6. Per germline, CDR1 SGHDT and CDR2 YYEEEE. This CDR3 contains 17 residues. In DNA form, the CDR3 reads TGTGCCAGCAGCTGGGGACAGTTAAGCTCTGGGGCCAACGTCCTGACTTTC. Amino acid sequence: CASSWGQLSSGANVLTF. The complete variable domain, with remaining parts taken from reference TRBV5-6 and TRBJ2-6, reads DAGVTQSPTHLIKTRGQQVTLRCSPKSGHDTVSWYQQALGQGPQFIFQYYEEEERQRGNFPDRFSGHQFPNYSSELNVNALLLGDSALYLCASSWGQLSSGANVLTFGAGSRLTVL.

The chain couples TRBV5-1 to TRBJ1-2; 7 positions match TRBD1. The CDR3 has 14 amino acids. The V and J ends lost 6 bases and 6 bases, in that order; junction bases with no gene match: 11. CDR1 is SGHRS, CDR2 YFSETQ, per germline. The CDR3 nucleotides are TGCGCCAGCAACAGGGGTGATGTTATAGATGGCTACACCTTC. Translation: CASNRGDVIDGYTF.

V is TRBV15 and J is TRBJ1-2; D not resolved. Trimming took off 8 bases at V and 0 bases at J, with 13 bases between the two ends. The CDR3 sequence is 14 residues long. Germline V lookup: CDR1 LNHNV, CDR2 YYDKDF (reference sequence). The CDR3 DNA follows: TGTGCCACCTCACCCGAGGTGGCTAACTATGGCTACACCTTC. This translates into CATSPEVANYGYTF.

V usage is TRBV14 and J usage is TRBJ1-1; D gene unclear. Trimming shortened V by 8 bases and J by 4 bases, and 14 bases separated the two germline ends. The germline V gene encodes CDR1 SGHDN and CDR2 FVKESK. The length of the CDR3 is 13 residues. CDR3 region: CASRRGRTTEAFF. As DNA, the CDR3 is TGTGCCAGCCGCCGAGGGCGGACCACTGAAGCTTTCTTT.

The chain has TRBV4-3 and TRBJ1-3; 9 nucleotides line up with TRBD1. This CDR3 has 15 residues. J was trimmed by 4 bases and V by 4 bases; bases with no gene match: 5. Germline lookup yields CDR1 LGHNA and CDR2 YSLEER. The CDR3, as DNA: TGCGCCAGCAGCCGAGACAGGGGGGTCGGAAACACCATATATTTT. As protein: CASSRDRGVGNTIYF.

This clone was counted only a few times. CDR3 sequence reads: CASSFGYEQYF. CDR3 DNA: TGTGCCAGCAGCTTCGGCTACGAGCAGTACTTC. V is TRBV5-6 and J is TRBJ2-7; D gene uncertain. The CDR3 spans 11 residues. Between the trimmed V and J ends, which lost 2 bases and 3 bases, there was a span of 3 bases. Germline assignment: CDR1 SGHDT and CDR2 YYEEEE.

The V and J genes are TRBV7-8 and TRBJ2-7; the match to TRBD1 covers 10 bases. Germline V gene lookup returns CDR1 SGHVS and CDR2 FQNEAQ. V was pared by 5 bases and J by 4 bases, with 8 bases of the junction left unmatched. The CDR3 length is 15 residues. CDR3 in DNA: TGTGCCAGCAGCCCCCGGGACAGGGGAGGATACGAGCAGTACTTC. Translating it yields CASSPRDRGGYEQYF.

This rearrangement joins TRBV27 to TRBJ1-6, with a possible D match to TRBD1 (6 bases). The germline CDR1 and CDR2 sequences are MNHEY and SMNVEV (reference sequence). The V end lost 3 bases, the J end lost 7 bases, and 13 bases lay between the germline ends. The CDR3 consists of 15 residues. CDR3 amino acids: CASSFSLQGNSPLHF. CDR3 bases: TGTGCCAGCAGTTTTAGTTTGCAGGGGAATTCACCCCTCCACTTT.

The table lists this clone with a few counts. V gene TRBV11-3 combines with J gene TRBJ2-5; 9 positions match TRBD2. The length of the CDR3 is 13 residues. Trimming cost V 5 bases and J 5 bases; bases outside gene matches: 3. Germline V lookup: CDR1 SGHNT, CDR2 YENEEA. CDR3 region: CASSRTSVETQYF. The CDR3 DNA reads TGTGCCAGCAGCCGGACTAGCGTCGAGACCCAGTACTTC.

On this clone: Other nucleotide sequences from this sample produce the same CDR3. The CDR3 bases are TGTGCCAGCAGCTTAGGTACAGGGAGCTACGAGCAGTACTTC. As protein: CASSLGTGSYEQYF. This sequence joins TRBV7-2 and TRBJ2-7; possible D gene TRBD1, 6 bases. Germline V CDR1 and CDR2: SGHTA, FQGNSA. The V and J ends lost 1 base and 3 bases respectively, with 10 bases between them. The length of the CDR3 is 14 residues.

This clone was found a few times. V and J are TRBV6-5 and TRBJ1-1, with 7 bases lining up with TRBD1. After removal of 6 bases from V and 3 bases from J, the junction contained 7 bases not matched to a gene. From germline, CDR1 is MNHEY and CDR2 SVGAGI. The CDR3 length is 14 residues. The CDR3 coding sequence is TGTGCCAGCAGCCCCAGGGGGGCCCACACTGAAGCTTTCTTT. Its protein is CASSPRGAHTEAFF.

The chain has TRBV6-6 and TRBJ1-5, with D hard to call. There are 10 residues in the CDR3. Germline CDR1 MNHNY, CDR2 SVGAGI (reference sequence). Trimming cost V 9 bases and J 4 bases, with 4 bases left between them. This CDR3 reads CASNNQPQHF. DNA of the CDR3: TGTGCCAGTAATAATCAGCCCCAGCATTTT.

The chain recombines TRBV12-5 with TRBJ1-2; D is unclear. There are 16 residues in the CDR3. Germline lookup yields CDR1 LGHNT and CDR2 FRNRAP. V lost 2 bases to trimming and J lost 6 bases, with 19 bases between them. CDR3 loop: CASGLIGPPERDGYTF. The DNA for the CDR3 is TGTGCTAGTGGTTTGATCGGGCCTCCAGAGAGGGATGGCTACACCTTC. The variable domain in full, with the rest retrieved from reference TRBV12-5 and TRBJ1-2, is DARVTQTPRHKVTEMGQEVTMRCQPILGHNTVFWYRQTMMQGLELLAYFRNRAPLDDSGMPKDRFSAEMPDATLATLKIQPSEPRDSAVYFCASGLIGPPERDGYTFGSGTRLTVV.

The CDR3 sequence is CSVIFGGNTIYF. The CDR3 region has the DNA TGCAGCGTTATTTTCGGTGGAAACACCATATATTTT. The chain recombines TRBV29-1 with TRBJ1-3; no reliable D call. Germline values: CDR1 SQVTM, CDR2 ANQGSEA. This CDR3 spans 12 amino acids. The V end was cut by 5 bases, the J end by 3 bases, with 8 bases between. Variable domain in full (rest from reference TRBV29-1 and TRBJ1-3): SAVISQKPSRDICQRGTSLTIQCQVDSQVTMMFWYRQQPGQSLTLIATANQGSEATYESGFVIDKFPISRPNLTFSTLTVSNMSPEDSSIYLCSVIFGGNTIYFGEGSWLTVV.

The chain is built from TRBV6-6 and TRBJ1-6; D uncertain. The germline V and J ends were trimmed by 7 bases and 7 bases, with 11 bases remaining between them. Germline V CDR1 and CDR2: MNHNY, SVGAGI (reference sequence). The CDR3 covers 13 residues. The DNA of the CDR3 is TGTGCCAGCACCCCAGGCCGCAATTCACCCCTCCACTTT. It specifies CASTPGRNSPLHF.

The gene calls are TRBV5-1 and TRBJ2-5; no definite D call. CDR1 is SGHRS, CDR2 YFSETQ, per germline. The ends were cut back, 4 bases at V and 7 bases at J, with 26 bases in the middle. This CDR3 is built from 17 residues. Here the CDR3 reads CASSPAPGPRGSATQYF. DNA for the CDR3: TGCGCCAGCAGCCCCGCCCCCGGCCCACGCGGTTCGGCGACCCAGTACTTC.

This chain connects TRBV9 to TRBJ1-3; possibly TRBD1 for D (5 bases). The V gene's germline CDR1 is SGDLS and CDR2 YYNGEE. The CDR3 has 15 amino acids. V shed 0 bases and J shed 2 bases, with 9 bases lying between them. The CDR3 here is CASSVGSTAGNTIYF. Here the CDR3 DNA reads TGTGCCAGCAGCGTAGGGTCGACAGCTGGAAACACCATATATTTT.

This chain uses TRBV5-1 with TRBJ1-3; 8 bases fit TRBD1. The V gene end was trimmed by 4 bases and the J gene end by 9 bases; junction bases not matched to a gene: 6. The CDR3 extends over 13 amino acids. Germline V CDR1 and CDR2: SGHRS, YFSETQ. CDR3 DNA: TGCGCCAGCAGCCAGGACAGGGACGGCACCATATATTTT. Its protein is CASSQDRDGTIYF.

This clone was observed a handful of times. V is TRBV10-3 and J is TRBJ1-4; 8 positions match TRBD1. CDR3 length equals 15 residues. Unmatched junction bases numbered 8, after V lost 5 bases and J lost 6 bases. CDR1 is ENHRY and CDR2 is SYGVKD in the germline V gene. CDR3 sequence reads: CAISSTGGNYEKLFF. The DNA of the CDR3 is TGTGCCATCAGTTCTACAGGGGGGAATTATGAAAAACTGTTTTTT.

V is TRBV27 and J is TRBJ1-6, with D tentatively TRBD1 (5 bases). V lost 7 bases to trimming and J lost 0 bases, with 10 bases between them. This CDR3 region has 15 residues. CDR1 is MNHEY and CDR2 is SMNVEV in the germline V gene (reference sequence). CDR3 nucleotides: TGTGCCAGCACGGAGGGGAGCTCCTATAATTCACCCCTCCACTTT. Encoded protein: CASTEGSSYNSPLHF.

V and J are TRBV7-9 and TRBJ1-5; a weak D match, TRBD1 (5 bases). The CDR3 has 15 amino acids. Germline CDR1 is SEHNR and CDR2 is FQNEAQ (reference sequence). The ends were cut back, 0 bases at V and 7 bases at J, with 13 bases in the middle. The CDR3 region is CASSLAGVGGQPQHF. The DNA of the CDR3 is TGTGCCAGCAGCTTAGCGGGGGTGGGGGGACAGCCCCAGCATTTT.

The CDR3 sequence is CASRVLGGKQFF. CDR3 nucleotides: TGTGCCAGCAGAGTATTAGGGGGTAAGCAGTTCTTC. The chain employs TRBV6-5 and TRBJ2-1, with TRBD1 as a possible D gene (6 bases). CDR1 MNHEY and CDR2 SVGAGI come from the germline V gene. The CDR3 is 12 amino acids. Trimming removed 6 bases from V and 11 bases from J, with 14 bases in between.

The chain recombines TRBV9 with TRBJ1-4; D unresolved. The CDR3 has 14 amino acids. Trimming stripped 2 bases from V and 2 bases from J, with 7 bases between. The germline V gene has CDR1 SGDLS and CDR2 YYNGEE. In nucleotides, the CDR3 is TGTGCCAGCAGCGTGACTAGCACTAATGAAAAACTGTTTTTT. It specifies CASSVTSTNEKLFF.